This is a list of T cell receptor beta chains from one sample in a study of cytomegalovirus exposure and HLA in healthy donors. The assay was immunoSEQ multiplex PCR, and TCRdb's table has in-frame clones only and misses some. The sample lists 100,000 to 150,000 clones, more than 60% seen once, with approximately 4.1% in the top ten. The specimen sequenced was PBMCs. Receptors originate from a woman aged 40 to 50 in good health and CMV-seronegative. The CDR3 runs from the conserved cysteine through the conserved F or W. Fields, in order: clone size, D gene, V gene, J gene, CDR3 DNA, CDR3 protein. D genes are given only for firm matches. For some rows the clone size is stated as once, few or many, or as a class when expanded; others skip it.

clone size: .; D gene: .; V gene: TRBV7-9; J gene: TRBJ2-7; CDR3 DNA: TGTGCCAGCAGCTTAGACGCGTTCGACGAGCAGTACTTC; CDR3 protein: CASSLDAFDEQYF
clone size: .; D gene: TRBD2; V gene: TRBV7-9; J gene: TRBJ2-7; CDR3 DNA: TGTGCCAGCAGCTTAGAAGGGGTGACTAGCGGAGATACCTACGAGCAGTACTTC; CDR3 protein: CASSLEGVTSGDTYEQYF
clone size: .; D gene: .; V gene: TRBV4-3; J gene: TRBJ1-4; CDR3 DNA: TGCGCCAGCAGCCAAGAGAGACAGCTACCGGGTGCAACTAATGAAAAACTGTTTTTT; CDR3 protein: CASSQERQLPGATNEKLFF
clone size: .; D gene: TRBD1; V gene: TRBV19; J gene: TRBJ2-4; CDR3 DNA: TGTGCCAGTAGTATAGATGGGACAGGAGTAAACATTCAGTACTTC; CDR3 protein: CASSIDGTGVNIQYF
clone size: .; D gene: .; V gene: TRBV9; J gene: TRBJ2-5; CDR3 DNA: TGTGCCAGCAGCTGGGGGACCTCACAGGGAGAGACCCAGTACTTC; CDR3 protein: CASSWGTSQGETQYF
clone size: few; D gene: .; V gene: TRBV19; J gene: TRBJ1-5; CDR3 DNA: TGTGCCAGCGCAGGGTACAATCAGCCCCAGCATTTT; CDR3 protein: CASAGYNQPQHF
clone size: .; D gene: TRBD2; V gene: TRBV7-7; J gene: TRBJ2-1; CDR3 DNA: TGTGCCAGCAGCCCCTCTCTAGCGGGGAATGAGCAGTTCTTC; CDR3 protein: CASSPSLAGNEQFF
clone size: .; D gene: .; V gene: TRBV6-5; J gene: TRBJ1-4; CDR3 DNA: TGTGCCAGCAGTCGGGGTGACTCTGAAAAACTGTTTTTT; CDR3 protein: CASSRGDSEKLFF
clone size: .; D gene: .; V gene: TRBV9; J gene: TRBJ2-6; CDR3 DNA: TGTGCCAGCAGTGCCCCCCCAACACGGGGGGCGTGGGCTGGGGCCAACGTCCTGACTTTC; CDR3 protein: CASSAPPTRGAWAGANVLTF
clone size: .; D gene: .; V gene: TRBV7-2; J gene: TRBJ2-5; CDR3 DNA: TGTGCCAGCAGCTTAGCGAGCACCGCCCCCCAAGAGACCCAGTACTTC; CDR3 protein: CASSLASTAPQETQYF
clone size: .; D gene: .; V gene: TRBV7-2; J gene: TRBJ1-2; CDR3 DNA: TGTGCCAGCAGCTCCCAACTCGGAGCTAACTATGGCTACACCTTC; CDR3 protein: CASSSQLGANYGYTF
clone size: .; D gene: .; V gene: TRBV7-2; J gene: TRBJ2-2; CDR3 DNA: TGTGCCAGCAGCAAAGGACAGATCCGGGAGCTGTTTTTT; CDR3 protein: CASSKGQIRELFF
clone size: .; D gene: .; V gene: TRBV7-3; J gene: TRBJ2-3; CDR3 DNA: TGTGCCAGCAGCCTGATGGGACAAATCACAGATACGCAGTATTTT; CDR3 protein: CASSLMGQITDTQYF
clone size: .; D gene: TRBD2; V gene: TRBV6-6; J gene: TRBJ2-1; CDR3 DNA: TGTGCCAGCAGTCAAAGAGCGGGGCCGAACAATGAGCAGTTCTTC; CDR3 protein: CASSQRAGPNNEQFF
clone size: few; D gene: .; V gene: TRBV16; J gene: TRBJ2-5; CDR3 DNA: TGTGCCAGCAGCCGAGACAGGTCCTCGTACCAAGAGACCCAGTACTTC; CDR3 protein: CASSRDRSSYQETQYF
clone size: .; D gene: TRBD1; V gene: TRBV4-2; J gene: TRBJ1-2; CDR3 DNA: TGTGCCAGCAGCCGAGACGGGGACAGGGGCTTGGGCTACACCTTC; CDR3 protein: CASSRDGDRGLGYTF
clone size: .; D gene: TRBD1; V gene: TRBV25-1; J gene: TRBJ2-5; CDR3 DNA: TGTGCCAGCAGTGCCCGGGACAGGGGGAATTTTGGGGGAGAGACCCAGTACTTC; CDR3 protein: CASSARDRGNFGGETQYF
clone size: .; D gene: TRBD2; V gene: TRBV5-1; J gene: TRBJ2-1; CDR3 DNA: TGCGCCAGCAGCTTGGTATCCAGCGGGAGTAGCAATGAGCAGTTCTTC; CDR3 protein: CASSLVSSGSSNEQFF
clone size: .; D gene: .; V gene: TRBV18; J gene: TRBJ2-3; CDR3 DNA: TGTGCCAGCTCACCACCTCGGGAATCCACAGATACGCAGTATTTT; CDR3 protein: CASSPPRESTDTQYF
clone size: .; D gene: .; V gene: TRBV11-3; J gene: TRBJ2-7; CDR3 DNA: TGTGCCAGCAGCTTAGGAGGAAGAACGCGGAGCGAGCAGTACTTC; CDR3 protein: CASSLGGRTRSEQYF
clone size: .; D gene: .; V gene: TRBV7-3; J gene: TRBJ2-5; CDR3 DNA: TGTGCCAGCAGCTTATGGACGGGGGGCCAAGGAGAGACCCAGTACTTC; CDR3 protein: CASSLWTGGQGETQYF
clone size: .; D gene: TRBD1; V gene: TRBV5-4; J gene: TRBJ2-7; CDR3 DNA: TGTGCCAGCAGCGCGGCCGGGACAGCAAACGAGCAGTACTTC; CDR3 protein: CASSAAGTANEQYF
clone size: .; D gene: .; V gene: TRBV19; J gene: TRBJ2-7; CDR3 DNA: TGTGCCAGTAGTATTGGCGCCTCAGGGGCCTCGACGCAGTACTTC; CDR3 protein: CASSIGASGASTQYF
clone size: .; D gene: TRBD1; V gene: TRBV6-1; J gene: TRBJ1-1; CDR3 DNA: TGTGCCACCAGATGGACAGGGGGCGAGAGAACTGAAGCTTTCTTT; CDR3 protein: CATRWTGGERTEAFF
clone size: .; D gene: .; V gene: TRBV5-6; J gene: TRBJ2-7; CDR3 DNA: TGTGCCAGCAGCTTGGATACCAGGGGCTACGAGCAGTACTTC; CDR3 protein: CASSLDTRGYEQYF
clone size: .; D gene: .; V gene: TRBV10-3; J gene: TRBJ1-2; CDR3 DNA: TGTGCCATCTGCCCGGGCAGGACAAGGCCCACCGATAACTATGGCTACACCTTC; CDR3 protein: CAICPGRTRPTDNYGYTF
clone size: .; D gene: .; V gene: TRBV6-5; J gene: TRBJ2-2; CDR3 DNA: TGTGCCAGCCTTGTGGTCTCACAAAACACCGGGGAGCTGTTTTTT; CDR3 protein: CASLVVSQNTGELFF
clone size: .; D gene: TRBD2; V gene: TRBV9; J gene: TRBJ2-5; CDR3 DNA: TGTGCCAGCAGCGGGGGGGGGTCGGGATTCGAAGAGACCCAGTACTTC; CDR3 protein: CASSGGGSGFEETQYF
clone size: .; D gene: TRBD2; V gene: TRBV5-4; J gene: TRBJ2-3; CDR3 DNA: TGTGCCAGCAGCTTTGCGGGGGGGCGAACAGATACGCAGTATTTT; CDR3 protein: CASSFAGGRTDTQYF
clone size: .; D gene: .; V gene: TRBV10-3; J gene: TRBJ2-5; CDR3 DNA: TGTGCCATCGGTGGGCAGATACAAGAGACCCAGTACTTC; CDR3 protein: CAIGGQIQETQYF
clone size: .; D gene: TRBD2; V gene: TRBV11-2; J gene: TRBJ2-5; CDR3 DNA: TGTGCCAGCAGCTTAGGGCGGGGGGATCAAGAGACCCAGTACTTC; CDR3 protein: CASSLGRGDQETQYF
clone size: few; D gene: .; V gene: TRBV5-1; J gene: TRBJ2-1; CDR3 DNA: TGCGCCAGCAGTCCCGGGGGAGGAAACTCCTACAATGAGCAGTTCTTC; CDR3 protein: CASSPGGGNSYNEQFF
clone size: .; D gene: .; V gene: TRBV6-5; J gene: TRBJ1-4; CDR3 DNA: TGTGCCAGCAGCTTGACATCTAATGAAAAACTGTTTTTT; CDR3 protein: CASSLTSNEKLFF
clone size: few; D gene: .; V gene: TRBV2; J gene: TRBJ1-5; CDR3 DNA: TGTGCCAGCAGTCGTCGACCTGCGACAGGTACACAGCCCCAGCATTTT; CDR3 protein: CASSRRPATGTQPQHF
clone size: .; D gene: .; V gene: TRBV12-5; J gene: TRBJ2-4; CDR3 DNA: TGTGCTAGTGGTTTGTGGGCAGGTGGTGATGGCATTCAGTACTTC; CDR3 protein: CASGLWAGGDGIQYF
clone size: .; D gene: TRBD2; V gene: TRBV28; J gene: TRBJ2-3; CDR3 DNA: TGTGCCAGCAGTTTATGGCGGGAGAGTGCAGATACGCAGTATTTT; CDR3 protein: CASSLWRESADTQYF
clone size: few; D gene: .; V gene: TRBV6-5; J gene: TRBJ1-1; CDR3 DNA: TGTGCCAGCAGTTACGGGGGGACTGAAGCTTTCTTT; CDR3 protein: CASSYGGTEAFF
clone size: .; D gene: TRBD1; V gene: TRBV7-8; J gene: TRBJ2-2; CDR3 DNA: TGTGCCAGCAGCTCCTCAGGGGGCGCGAACACCGGGGAGCTGTTTTTT; CDR3 protein: CASSSSGGANTGELFF
clone size: .; D gene: TRBD2; V gene: TRBV28; J gene: TRBJ2-1; CDR3 DNA: TGTGCCAGCAGCTGGGGACTAGCGGGCAATGAGCAGTTCTTC; CDR3 protein: CASSWGLAGNEQFF
clone size: .; D gene: TRBD1; V gene: TRBV7-9; J gene: TRBJ1-2; CDR3 DNA: TGTTCCAGCAGCTTGGGGACAGGGGGCGGATATGGCTACACCTTC; CDR3 protein: CSSSLGTGGGYGYTF
clone size: .; D gene: .; V gene: TRBV18; J gene: TRBJ1-4; CDR3 DNA: TGTGCCAGCTCATCAAGACAGACTAATGAAAAACTGTTTTTT; CDR3 protein: CASSSRQTNEKLFF
clone size: .; D gene: .; V gene: TRBV10-3; J gene: TRBJ2-5; CDR3 DNA: TGTGCCATCAGTGACGGGTGGGGAGCTACCCAAGAGACCCAGTACTTC; CDR3 protein: CAISDGWGATQETQYF
clone size: few; D gene: TRBD2; V gene: TRBV11-2; J gene: TRBJ2-7; CDR3 DNA: TGTGCCAGCAGCTCCCTAGCGGGAAGGTACGAGCAGTACTTC; CDR3 protein: CASSSLAGRYEQYF
clone size: .; D gene: .; V gene: TRBV2; J gene: TRBJ2-5; CDR3 DNA: TGTGCCAGCAGTGTCGACGGGGAAGAGACCCAGTACTTC; CDR3 protein: CASSVDGEETQYF
clone size: .; D gene: .; V gene: TRBV19; J gene: TRBJ1-2; CDR3 DNA: TGTGCCAGCTCTCTGGACAGCAACTATGGCTACACCTTC; CDR3 protein: CASSLDSNYGYTF
clone size: few; D gene: .; V gene: TRBV5-4; J gene: TRBJ1-4; CDR3 DNA: TGTGCCAGCAGCTTTTCAGAGGCTAATGAAAAACTGTTTTTT; CDR3 protein: CASSFSEANEKLFF
clone size: .; D gene: .; V gene: TRBV30; J gene: TRBJ2-3; CDR3 DNA: TGTGCCTGGAGTGTAATCCCCGGACTCACAGATACGCAGTATTTT; CDR3 protein: CAWSVIPGLTDTQYF
clone size: .; D gene: .; V gene: TRBV4-3; J gene: TRBJ1-2; CDR3 DNA: TGCGCCAGCAGCCAAGAATTGGCGACAGCCTATGGCTACACCTTC; CDR3 protein: CASSQELATAYGYTF
clone size: .; D gene: TRBD2; V gene: TRBV4-2; J gene: TRBJ2-1; CDR3 DNA: TGTGCCAGCAGCCAGCTACTAGCGGTCTCCTACAATGAGCAGTTCTTC; CDR3 protein: CASSQLLAVSYNEQFF
clone size: few; D gene: .; V gene: TRBV4-1; J gene: TRBJ2-3; CDR3 DNA: TGCGCCAGCAGCCAAGGGGCAGGCACAGATACGCAGTATTTT; CDR3 protein: CASSQGAGTDTQYF
clone size: .; D gene: TRBD1; V gene: TRBV27; J gene: TRBJ2-3; CDR3 DNA: TGTGCCAGCAGCCTTCCGGGACAGGGCACAGATACGCAGTATTTT; CDR3 protein: CASSLPGQGTDTQYF
clone size: .; D gene: TRBD1; V gene: TRBV7-2; J gene: TRBJ2-3; CDR3 DNA: TGTGCCAGCAGCGACTACAGGGGGTCGAACACAGATACGCAGTATTTT; CDR3 protein: CASSDYRGSNTDTQYF
clone size: .; D gene: TRBD2; V gene: TRBV11-2; J gene: TRBJ2-3; CDR3 DNA: TGTGCCAGCAGCTTTGCGGGAGGGCCACAAGATACGCAGTATTTT; CDR3 protein: CASSFAGGPQDTQYF